This T cell receptor beta chain comes out of a study of blood T cell repertoires in COVID-19. Produced via immunoSEQ multiplex PCR; TCRdb's table is partial and in-frame only. Seen here are about 170,000 clones, 84% observed once, and the top ten hold 13% to 15%. Germline-derived CDR1 and CDR2 are MGHRA and YSYEKL. V trimming: 4 bases; J trimming: 2 bases; junction bases outside the gene matches: 7. CDR3 size: 15 residues. The chain links TRBV4-1 to TRBJ2-5; 7 bases match TRBD1. The sample taken for sequencing was PBMCs or T cells enriched from blood (not recorded which). The TCR was taken from a man in his fifties or sixties who had recovered from COVID-19. CDR3 amino acids: CASSPRSRGQETQYF. DNA for the CDR3: TGCGCCAGCAGCCCACGAAGCAGGGGGCAAGAGACCCAGTACTTC.